This T cell receptor (beta chain) was recorded in a study of blood T cells in healthy people across ages. Points from the study as a whole: Comparison with aged donors showed that long-lived donors had more naive CD4+ cells and higher diversity.

A second about 7 to 12 cycle PCR used barcoded and J-beta primers. The template-switch adaptor, which had 12 random nucleotides, put a tag on each cDNA molecule. One entry per CDR3 protein, called by TCRdb with MiXCR from the 5' RACE reads. The data hold roughly 700,000 distinct CDR3 sequences, with about 34% observed a single time. This CDR3 contains 13 residues. Trimming took off 5 bases at V and 0 bases at J, with 7 bases between the two ends. Germline assignment: CDR1 DFQATT and CDR2 SNEGSKA (reference sequence). On this clonotype: Its cognate antigen is unknown.

The J gene is TRBJ2-2, the V gene TRBV20-1; maybe TRBD2 (5 bases). This TCR came from an elderly woman in good health. Input material: blood. In nucleotides, the CDR3 is TGCAGTGCTCGGGGAGCGAACACCGGGGAGCTGTTTTTT. Amino acid sequence: CSARGANTGELFF.